The 27 T cell receptor beta chains below come from one sample, sequenced in a study of cytomegalovirus exposure and HLA in healthy donors. With 60 Vbeta and 13 Jbeta primers, the PCR was carried out. Some clones are missing from TCRdb's copy, which holds only in-frame ones; the method was immunoSEQ multiplex PCR. The repertoire holds under 200,000 clones, with around four fifths as singletons. Sequences were obtained from PBMCs. The origin of the receptors is a male donor in good health and CMV-seropositive.

This clone was detected a few times. This rearrangement joins TRBV6-5 to TRBJ1-1, with 7 bases matching TRBD1. This CDR3 is 14 amino acids long. The germline V gene has CDR1 MNHEY and CDR2 SVGAGI. V lost 1 base, J lost 1 base, and 0 bases stayed unmatched. The DNA for the CDR3 is TGTGCCAGCAGTTACTACAGGGGGAACACTGAAGCTTTCTTT. As protein: CASSYYRGNTEAFF.

This clone was counted a few times. The rearrangement uses TRBV29-1 and TRBJ1-1; D is undetermined. Germline V CDR1 and CDR2: SQVTM, ANQGSEA. CDR3 length equals 12 residues. The V gene lost 6 bases and the J gene lost 0 bases, with 8 bases spanning the gap. CDR3 sequence reads: CSVRALNTEAFF. The DNA of the CDR3 is TGCAGCGTGAGGGCCTTGAACACTGAAGCTTTCTTT. Combining the CDR3 with reference TRBV29-1 and TRBJ1-1 gives the whole variable domain SAVISQKPSRDICQRGTSLTIQCQVDSQVTMMFWYRQQPGQSLTLIATANQGSEATYESGFVIDKFPISRPNLTFSTLTVSNMSPEDSSIYLCSVRALNTEAFFGQGTRLTVV.

This chain joins TRBV6-6 and TRBJ1-2, with 8 bases fitting TRBD1. The CDR3 spans 14 residues. Germline CDR1 and CDR2: MNHNY and SVGAGI (reference sequence). The ends lost 6 bases at V and 4 bases at J; junction bases unmatched: 7. The CDR3 DNA reads as TGTGCCAGCAGCCACCAGGGGGCCATCTATGGCTACACCTTC. Its protein is CASSHQGAIYGYTF.

This clone was observed once. The chain employs TRBV7-8 and TRBJ1-1, with 10 bases identical to TRBD1. Germline V CDR1 and CDR2: SGHVS, FQNEAQ. With 5 bases clipped from V and 4 bases from J, the junction kept 4 bases outside the gene matches. The CDR3 runs 14 residues. The DNA of the CDR3 is TGTGCCAGCAGCCGGGACAGGGGAGGCACTGAAGCTTTCTTT. Encoded protein: CASSRDRGGTEAFF.

The chain couples TRBV5-4 to TRBJ2-1; 11 nucleotides line up with TRBD2. Trimming at V came to 3 bases and at J to 5 bases, leaving 10 bases not matched to a gene. The V gene's germline CDR1 is SGHNT and CDR2 YYREEE (reference sequence). The CDR3 sequence is 17 residues long. The CDR3 sequence is CASSSPRGTSGHNEQFF. In DNA form, the CDR3 reads TGTGCCAGCAGCTCCCCCCGTGGGACTAGCGGACACAATGAGCAGTTCTTC.

The CDR3 sequence is CASSDLGAYYGYTF. The DNA of the CDR3 is TGTGCCAGTAGTGATCTGGGGGCATACTATGGCTACACCTTC. The chain combines TRBV19 with TRBJ1-2, with D maybe TRBD1 (6 bases). The CDR3 has 14 amino acids. The ends were cut back, 5 bases at V and 3 bases at J, with 13 bases in the middle. Germline V gene lookup returns CDR1 LNHDA and CDR2 SQIVND (reference sequence). Supplemented by reference TRBV19 and TRBJ1-2, the full variable domain reads DGGITQSPKYLFRKEGQNVTLSCEQNLNHDAMYWYRQDPGQGLRLIYYSQIVNDFQKGDIAEGYSVSREKKESFPLTVTSAQKNPTAFYLCASSDLGAYYGYTFGSGTRLTVV.

The chain joins TRBV27 to TRBJ1-1; TRBD1 is a possible D gene (6 bases). V was shortened by 1 base and J by 1 base, with 10 bases between the two germline ends. This CDR3 spans 15 amino acids. Germline loops: CDR1 MNHEY, CDR2 SMNVEV (reference sequence). In DNA, the CDR3 is TGTGCCAGCAGTTTATTCCCGACAGGGAACACTGAAGCTTTCTTT. It encodes CASSLFPTGNTEAFF.

This rearrangement joins TRBV11-1 to TRBJ2-4; 7 bases align to TRBD1. The germline V gene has CDR1 SGHAT and CDR2 FQDESV (reference sequence). CDR3 length: 16 amino acids. The trim removed 2 bases at V and 0 bases at J, leaving 4 bases unmatched. The CDR3 coding sequence is TGTGCCAGCAGCTTAACAGGGGCGCTAGCCAAAAACATTCAGTACTTC. Translated, it gives CASSLTGALAKNIQYF.

The chain is built from TRBV5-4 and TRBJ2-7; 10 positions agree with TRBD2. The CDR3 length is 17 residues. V was clipped by 2 bases and J by 1 base; unmatched bases: 9. CDR1 is SGHNT and CDR2 is YYREEE in the germline V gene (reference sequence). CDR3 sequence reads: CASSLIILAGDSYEQYF. The CDR3, as DNA: TGTGCCAGCAGCTTAATCATCCTAGCGGGGGATTCCTACGAGCAGTACTTC.

V and J are TRBV7-2 and TRBJ1-2; 11 nucleotides line up with TRBD1. In germline, CDR1 is SGHTA, CDR2 FQGNSA. This CDR3 has 15 residues. Germline trimming cut 5 bases from V and 8 bases from J; bases unmatched to any gene: 10. The CDR3 bases are TGTGCCAGCAGCCCGCAATCGGACAGGGGGCTAGGCTACACCTTC. Amino acids: CASSPQSDRGLGYTF. Looking up the rest from reference TRBV7-2 and TRBJ1-2 gives the full variable domain: GAGVSQSPSNKVTEKGKDVELRCDPISGHTALYWYRQSLGQGLEFLIYFQGNSAPDKSGLPSDRFSAERTGGSVSTLTIQRTQQEDSAVYLCASSPQSDRGLGYTFGSGTRLTVV.

The gene calls are TRBV6-4 and TRBJ2-1; 10 nucleotides match TRBD2. The V segment lost 2 bases and the J segment 5 bases; nucleotides outside the gene matches: 0. Looked up from germline, CDR1 is MRHNA and CDR2 is SNTAGT. The CDR3 contains 14 residues. CDR3 sequence (DNA): TGTGCCAGCAGTGACACTAGCGGGGACAATGAGCAGTTCTTC. Translating gives CASSDTSGDNEQFF.

The rearrangement uses TRBV5-1 and TRBJ2-5, with 9 bases aligning to TRBD2. The J call is doubtful: the DNA matches TRBJ2-7 better. The CDR3 covers 16 residues. Germline lookup yields CDR1 SGHRS and CDR2 YFSETQ. CDR3 protein: CASSLVAGVRVGEQYF. The CDR3 DNA reads as TGCGCCAGCAGCTTAGTAGCGGGGGTCAGAGTGGGCGAGCAGTACTTC.

The chain uses TRBV25-1 and TRBJ2-7; 8 bases align to TRBD1. J gave up 1 base and V 9 bases, and 8 bases lay outside the gene matches. Looked up from germline, CDR1 is MGHDK and CDR2 is SYGVNS. The CDR3 length is 14 residues. The CDR3 is CASIGQGRSYEQYF. The CDR3 DNA is TGTGCCAGTATCGGACAGGGTCGGTCCTACGAGCAGTACTTC.

The rearrangement links TRBV2 to TRBJ1-5, with TRBD1 matching over 10 bases. Per germline, CDR1 SNHLY and CDR2 FYNNEI. The CDR3 runs to 19 residues. J lost 2 bases, V lost 2 bases, and 12 bases had no gene match. This chain's CDR3 is CASSERGYGTGVRNQPQHF. CDR3 coding DNA: TGTGCCAGCAGTGAACGAGGTTATGGGACAGGGGTCCGCAATCAGCCCCAGCATTTT.

The J gene is TRBJ1-5, the V gene TRBV19, with 7 bases lining up with TRBD1. The CDR3 contains 15 residues. Trimming removed 2 bases from V and 5 bases from J; junction bases left unmatched: 6. Germline CDR1 LNHDA, CDR2 SQIVND (reference sequence). The CDR3 coding sequence is TGTGCCAGTAGTATATGGGCAGGGGGTCATCAGCCCCAGCATTTT. Translated: CASSIWAGGHQPQHF.

The chain couples TRBV6-5 to TRBJ1-1; D is ambiguous. The V gene lost 2 bases and the J gene lost 4 bases, with 8 bases spanning the gap. The CDR3 extends over 13 amino acids. The germline gives CDR1 MNHEY, CDR2 SVGAGI. The DNA of the CDR3 is TGTGCCAGCAGTTACAGAGACTCCACTGAAGCTTTCTTT. Protein product: CASSYRDSTEAFF.

The sample holds a few counts of this clone. The J gene is TRBJ1-1, the V gene TRBV7-9; D is possibly TRBD1 (5 bases). V dropped 2 bases and J dropped 0 bases, with 10 bases sitting between them. CDR1 is SEHNR, CDR2 FQNEAQ, per germline (reference sequence). The CDR3 is 15 residues long. The CDR3 DNA reads as TGTGCCAGCAGCTTACTTGACAGTATGAACACTGAAGCTTTCTTT. Protein product: CASSLLDSMNTEAFF.

This clone has a handful of counts. The chain joins TRBV7-9 to TRBJ1-1; TRBD1 is a possible D gene (5 bases). Germline-derived CDR1 and CDR2 are SEHNR and FQNEAQ (reference sequence). The CDR3 loop spans 14 amino acids. Between the trimmed V and J ends, which lost 8 bases and 4 bases, there was a span of 17 bases. CDR3 in DNA: TGTGCCAGCCACGGTCAGGGTGCTGGCACTGAAGCTTTCTTT. This encodes CASHGQGAGTEAFF.

The chain joins TRBV7-9 to TRBJ2-3; unclear D gene. V was clipped by 5 bases and J by 6 bases, with 15 bases between them. CDR1 and CDR2 from the germline V gene are SEHNR and FQNEAQ (reference sequence). The CDR3 has 14 amino acids. CDR3 in amino acids: CASSPPGPRDTQYF. The CDR3 coding sequence is TGTGCCAGCAGCCCCCCTGGGCCCCGGGATACGCAGTATTTT.

The chain is built from TRBV6-6 and TRBJ2-5, with D possibly TRBD1 on 8 matching bases. The length of the CDR3 is 16 residues. V gave up 0 bases and J gave up 4 bases, with 15 bases separating them. The germline V gene encodes CDR1 MNHNY and CDR2 SVGAGI (reference sequence). Here the CDR3 DNA reads TGTGCCAGCAGTTACTCGGGAAACAGGGGGGGAGAGACCCAGTACTTC. It yields the protein CASSYSGNRGGETQYF.

The J gene is TRBJ2-3, the V gene TRBV27, with D unresolved. The CDR3 spans 13 residues. Germline V gives CDR1 MNHEY, CDR2 SMNVEV (reference sequence). V lost 4 bases and J lost 8, with 13 bases in between. The DNA of the CDR3 is TGTGCCAGCAGTTCGGGTCTCCGCGGTACGCAGTATTTT. Amino acid sequence: CASSSGLRGTQYF.

The genes are TRBV27 and TRBJ2-2, with D possibly TRBD1 on 7 matching bases. The CDR3 is 14 amino acids. V was clipped by 5 bases and J by 3 bases, with 10 bases between them. Germline values: CDR1 MNHEY, CDR2 SMNVEV (reference sequence). The CDR3 spells CASSPGGYTGELFF. DNA for the CDR3: TGTGCCAGCAGTCCAGGGGGGTACACCGGGGAGCTGTTTTTT.

This chain joins TRBV30 and TRBJ1-5; D unclear. V lost 5 bases to trimming and J lost 11 bases, with 10 bases between them. The CDR3 covers 10 residues. CDR1 GTSNPN and CDR2 SVGIG come from the germline V gene (reference sequence). The CDR3 DNA is TGTGCCTGGCCCAGTGTGTCCCAGCATTTT. Its protein product is CAWPSVSQHF.

For the CDR3, the DNA is TGTGCCAGCAGTTACGAGATAGCGGGGACTCAGTACTTC. The encoded protein is CASSYEIAGTQYF. J is TRBJ2-7 and V is TRBV6-5; TRBD2 aligns across 8 bases. This CDR3 contains 13 residues. Germline CDR1 MNHEY, CDR2 SVGAGI. Trimming removed 2 bases from V and 10 bases from J; junction bases left unmatched: 7.

The CDR3 loop reads CASSLAGGPYEQYF. The DNA of the CDR3 is TGTGCCAGCAGTTTGGCGGGGGGGCCCTACGAGCAGTACTTC. The rearrangement links TRBV27 to TRBJ2-7; 9 bases fit TRBD2. This CDR3 has 14 residues. The J segment lost 2 bases and the V segment lost 3 bases, leaving 2 bases of the junction unmatched. From germline, CDR1 is MNHEY and CDR2 SMNVEV (reference sequence).

The rearrangement links TRBV27 to TRBJ2-7; 10 nucleotides match TRBD1. From germline, CDR1 is MNHEY and CDR2 SMNVEV (reference sequence). This CDR3 spans 14 amino acids. The J segment lost 4 bases and the V segment lost 4 bases, leaving 4 bases of the junction unmatched. The CDR3 bases are TGTGCCAGCAGTTCGGGACAGGGGCTTTACGAGCAGTACTTC. This gives the protein CASSSGQGLYEQYF.

This chain links TRBV2 with TRBJ1-1; 8 bases are a match to TRBD1. V gave up 4 bases and J gave up 8 bases; unmatched junction bases: 12. Germline-derived CDR1 and CDR2 are SNHLY and FYNNEI. CDR3 length equals 15 residues. In DNA form, the CDR3 reads TGTGCCAGCAGTGCGGGGACAGGCGTGATCCTCGAAGCTTTCTTT. It encodes CASSAGTGVILEAFF.